The clone carrying this T cell receptor beta chain was picked up a small number of times. These data are taken from a study of blood T cell repertoires in COVID-19. Self-reported history from a screening survey and questionnaire set each donor's cohort. Trimming cost V 1 base and J 7 bases; bases outside gene matches: 8. CDR3 length: 16 residues. CDR1 is LGHDT and CDR2 is YNNKEL in the germline V gene (reference sequence). TCRdb keeps only in-frame clones here, not all; method: immunoSEQ multiplex PCR. The data contain over 200,000 clones, around 88% of them seen just once; the ten biggest clones take up about 2.5%.

V usage is TRBV3-1 (or the pseudogene TRBV3-2) and J usage is TRBJ2-1, with 9 positions matching TRBD2. Sequencing was done on a sample of PBMCs or T cells enriched from blood (not recorded which). This TCR derives from a woman in her thirties or forties with acute COVID-19. The CDR3 region is CASSQVPLLAGNEQFF. The CDR3 DNA follows: TGTGCCAGCAGCCAAGTACCCCTTCTAGCGGGGAATGAGCAGTTCTTC.